This paragraph reports one T cell receptor beta chain. The antigen remains unidentified. These data are taken from a study of blood T cells in healthy people across ages. Study outcomes and limitations: PBMCs went unsorted, and a conclusive naive versus antigen-experienced comparison was therefore prevented. Fewer expanded clones and more diversity marked long-lived versus aged donors.

The individuals who served as donors were healthy Caucasians living in Russia, aged roughly 6 to 100. Next came a second PCR, run for about 6 to 11 cycles, which used a sample-barcoded 5' primer along with a J-beta primer mix. Every single cDNA molecule received a tag from a template-switch adaptor with 12 random nucleotides. TCRdb processed the 5' RACE reads anew with MiXCR; each CDR3 protein has one entry. Of 1.8 million or so distinct CDR3 sequences detected, roughly 43% appear once; the ten largest clones hold more than 20%. The V end lost 3 bases, the J end lost 2 bases, and 7 bases lay between the germline ends. This CDR3 contains 13 residues. Germline CDR1 LGHDT, CDR2 YNNKEL (reference sequence).

Sequenced sample: blood. This clonotype was obtained from a human donor in good health. The rearrangement joins TRBV3-1 to TRBJ1-1; no firm D call. The CDR3 spells CASSHTANTEAFF. For the CDR3, the DNA is TGTGCCAGCAGCCACACAGCTAACACTGAAGCTTTCTTT.